This TCR beta chain was recovered during a study of response to subunit inactivated influenza vaccine. Whole-study findings and limits: Authors suggested each seasonal flu vaccination may recruit only limited numbers of new T cells.

MiXCR was run by TCRdb on the RT-PCR reads, yielding one entry per CDR3 protein. This sample carries around 150,000 distinct CDR3 sequences, approximately 10% of them seen once, and the ten largest clones take under 15%. There are 16 residues in the CDR3. V lost 0 bases, J lost 1 base, and 2 bases stayed unmatched. Germline V lookup: CDR1 LGHNA, CDR2 YSLEER. To note about this clonotype: The antigen is undetermined.

The sequencing used non-naive T cells sorted from PBMCs, collected about 40 days after vaccination. The V call is TRBV4-3, the J call TRBJ2-1; TRBD1 matches at 8 bases. The origin of this receptor is a man aged 45-65 years who received an inactivated influenza vaccine. DNA of the CDR3: TGCGCCAGCAGCCAAGATCAGGGGGCATCCTACAATGAGCAGTTCTTC. It specifies CASSQDQGASYNEQFF.